Reported below is one TCR beta chain. The data were obtained in a study of blood T cell repertoires in COVID-19. Germline V gene lookup returns CDR1 SGHDN and CDR2 FVKESK. The V and J ends lost 0 bases and 5 bases respectively, with 21 bases between them. The CDR3 loop spans 18 amino acids. In the original analysis: Reference gene primer amplification gave estimated nucleated cell counts. The data were produced by immunoSEQ multiplex PCR, yet TCRdb's version contains in-frame clones alone and is incomplete. V, J and clone size are taken as reported in that table, and D and trimming were inferred from the DNA itself. The sample shows approximately 100,000 clones, 65% to 85% of them seen only once.

Sequenced sample: peripheral blood. This receptor was taken from a man aged 55 to 70 with acute or convalescent COVID-19. J is TRBJ2-3 and V is TRBV14; D perhaps matches TRBD1 (6 bases). Written as DNA, the CDR3 is TGTGCCAGCAGCCAAGAGAGTGGGGCAGGGGATGAGGTAGATACGCAGTATTTT. It is translated as CASSQESGAGDEVDTQYF.